Reported below is one T cell receptor (beta chain). As yet, its antigen is unknown. One junction end does not reproduce the germline sequence, and a read error may be involved. TCRdb used MiXCR to reprocess the reads, holding one entry per CDR3 protein. The table lists approximately 200,000 distinct CDR3 sequences, 20% to 25% of them singletons. The CDR3 has 12 amino acids. Germline V gene sequence: CDR1 LNHNV, CDR2 YYDKDF (reference sequence). This entry belongs to a study of T cell repertoires in cytomegalovirus infection. About the research overall: Through public TCR beta signatures, both CMV infection and matching HLA type were indicated.

Whole-study findings and limits: HLA-C-restricted TCR beta clonotypes specific for CMV led the ex vivo response.

The sequenced material came from CD8+ T cells from PBMCs. The sequence derives from a human donor in good health (CMV status not recorded). Some clones in this sample may be carry-over from other donors' samples. This rearrangement joins TRBV15 to TRBJ1-6; D call uncertain. The CDR3 nucleotides are TGTGCCACCAGCGGAGATAATTCACCCCTCCACTTT. Its protein product is CATSGDNSPLHF. Variable domain in full (rest from reference TRBV15 and TRBJ1-6): DAMVIQNPRYQVTQFGKPVTLSCSQTLNHNVMYWYQQKSSQAPKLLFHYYDKDFNNEADTPDNFQSRRPNTSFCFLDIRSPGLGDTAMYLCATSGDNSPLHFGNGTRLTVT.